This is a list of T cell receptor beta chains from one sample in a study of shared clonotypes between healthy human individuals. Method: immunoSEQ multiplex PCR; TCRdb's copy keeps in-frame clones and lacks some. Of roughly 2.1 million clones in the sample, 90% to 95% were seen once. The source material was naive CD8+ T cells from PBMCs. The receptors shown here come from a man in his late teens or twenties in good health. Some clones in this sample may be carry-over from other donors' samples. Each CDR3 is given with its conserved first and last residue. The D gene is left open where the match is weak. Clone size is given for some rows only: seen once, a few or many times, or a class if the clone is expanded.

v_call,clone_size,j_call,d_call,cdr3_nt,cdr3_aa
TRBV9,NA,TRBJ2-3,NA,TGTGCCAGCAGCGTCCCAGACTCTAGCACAGATACGCAGTATTTT,CASSVPDSSTDTQYF
TRBV9,NA,TRBJ1-4,NA,TGTGCCAGCAGCGTAGTCCCAGGGGCTAATGAAAAACTGTTTTTT,CASSVVPGANEKLFF
TRBV29-1,NA,TRBJ2-3,NA,TGCAGCGTTGTGGTCCGGGCCGAGGGGGTTATGTATACGCAGTATTTT,CSVVVRAEGVMYTQYF
TRBV29-1,NA,TRBJ2-7,NA,TGCAGCGTTGAAGCTGGGTCTGGCTACGAGCAGTACTTC,CSVEAGSGYEQYF
TRBV27,NA,TRBJ1-2,TRBD1,TGTGCCAGCAGTTTATCGAACAGGGGTAGTAACTATGGCTACACCTTC,CASSLSNRGSNYGYTF
TRBV10-3,once,TRBJ2-7,TRBD2,TGTGCCATCAGTGACTCGCGGGAGGGCTACGAGCAGTACTTC,CAISDSREGYEQYF
TRBV11-2,NA,TRBJ2-1,TRBD1,TGTGCCAGCAGCTTCACCAGAATACGGGACAGGGGTTACAATGAGCAGTTCTTC,CASSFTRIRDRGYNEQFF
TRBV28,NA,TRBJ2-1,NA,TGTGCCAGCAGTTTATCCCCGGGACGGCGGCAGTTCTTC,CASSLSPGRRQFF
TRBV4-3,NA,TRBJ1-1,NA,TGCGCCAGCAGCCAAGAAGATCGTACTGAAGCTTTCTTT,CASSQEDRTEAFF
TRBV7-9,NA,TRBJ2-3,NA,TGTGCCAGCAGGACACGACAGCCACCGTTGACAGATACGCAGTATTTT,CASRTRQPPLTDTQYF
TRBV7-3,NA,TRBJ1-4,NA,TGTGCCAGCAGCCATTATTTAGGGTTT,CASSHYLGF
TRBV7-9,NA,TRBJ2-7,NA,TGTGCCAGCAGCTTAGGGACCCAGGGTTCCTACGAGCAGTACTTC,CASSLGTQGSYEQYF
TRBV10-3,NA,TRBJ1-1,TRBD1,TGTGCCATCACCGACAGGGAGCGGGACACTGAAGCTTTCTTT,CAITDRERDTEAFF
TRBV15,NA,TRBJ2-7,NA,TGTGCCACCAGCCCAAGAGCGTCTGCACTGTACGAGCAGTACTTC,CATSPRASALYEQYF
TRBV5-6,NA,TRBJ2-7,NA,TGTGCCAGCAGCTCCGACAGGGCGTCGGGACTAGTTCGTTGGGAGCAGTACTTC,CASSSDRASGLVRWEQYF
TRBV7-9,NA,TRBJ1-2,TRBD1,TGTGCCAGCAGCGGGGACAGCTTCTATGGCTACACCTTC,CASSGDSFYGYTF
TRBV7-8,once,TRBJ1-1,NA,TGTGCCAGCAGCTATCCTGGGGGGTCGCCCACTGAAGCTTTCTTT,CASSYPGGSPTEAFF
TRBV27,NA,TRBJ1-1,TRBD1,TGTGCCAGCATCCGGACAGGGCTGGACACTGAAGCTTTCTTT,CASIRTGLDTEAFF
TRBV6-1,few,TRBJ1-1,NA,TGTGCCAGCAGTGGGGGACTCGCCGTTTTCTTT,CASSGGLAVFF
TRBV28,NA,TRBJ1-1,NA,TGTGCCAGCAGCTCGGTGGCCGGGAACACTGAAGCTTTCTTT,CASSSVAGNTEAFF